This T cell receptor (beta chain) was sequenced in a study of T cells in Graves' hyperthyroidism and ophthalmopathy. TCR beta CDR3 region amplification was performed from RNA transcripts. The TCR CDR3 first-round RT-PCR relied on the HTBI primer set. TCRdb re-analysed the multiplex PCR reads in MiXCR, keeping a single row per CDR3 protein. The sample lists a few hundred thousand distinct CDR3 sequences, roughly 14% occurring once. This clonotype has more than one count but fewer than ten. No antigen is known for it. A read error may account for a junction end that differs from germline. Hyperthyroidism was newly diagnosed in patients aged 18 to 65 (duration under 2 months). Patients were excluded because of uncontrolled infection, other autoimmune disease, pregnancy or lactation. The study's findings and limits: Stable hyperthyroidism was separated from ophthalmopathy by a model based on 13 V-J features.

Sequenced sample: blood. This receptor was taken from a young woman with Graves' hyperthyroidism.

DNA for the CDR3: TGTGCCACTAGTGCCGCGGGGCCTCTTGGCTATGGCTACACCTTC. It codes for CATSAAGPLGYGYTF. This chain links TRBV19 with TRBJ1-2; D may be TRBD1 (5 bases). CDR3 length equals 15 residues. Per germline, CDR1 LNHDA and CDR2 SQIVND (reference sequence).